This paragraph reports one TCR beta chain. The CDR3 runs to 14 residues. Germline assignment: CDR1 LGHDT and CDR2 YNNKEL (reference sequence). V was pared by 0 bases and J by 4 bases, with 7 bases between. This sample is drawn from a study of blood T cell repertoires in COVID-19. Study as a whole: From T cells, B-cell-depleted T cells, or PBMCs came the material, which was cDNA or gDNA.

Those enrolled, adults aged roughly 18 to 95 years, came from roughly 22 US areas. Categorization into cohorts depended on clinical history that participants reported. Donors in Cohort 3 counted as recovered after two negative PCRs, clearance, or symptom resolution. Method: immunoSEQ multiplex PCR; TCRdb's copy keeps in-frame clones and lacks some. Found here are approximately 200,000 clones, 75% to 90% of them singletons; the top ten hold about 9%. The V call is TRBV3-1 (or the pseudogene TRBV3-2), the J call TRBJ1-5; D might be TRBD1 (6 bases). Material: PBMCs or T cells enriched from blood (not recorded which). The source is a middle-aged man who had recovered from COVID-19. The CDR3 here is CASSQEQGNQPQHF. The CDR3 bases are TGTGCCAGCAGCCAAGAACAGGGTAATCAGCCCCAGCATTTT.